This TCR gamma chain was obtained from a study of intestinal T cells in coeliac disease. Turning to the study itself: TRG cohort coeliac patients averaged around 15 years; controls averaged approximately 50.

With V trimmed by 0 bases and J by 3 bases, 5 bases remained unmatched. The CDR3 contains 14 residues. Germline CDR1 reads VTNTFY; CDR2 reads YDVSTARD (reference sequence). This clone was detected only a few times. More than 9 formalin-fixed paraffin-embedded scrolls, each 5 µm thick, supplied each case's genomic DNA. The TRG library came from 200 ng of biopsy DNA amplified with LymphoTrack primers. TCRdb re-processed the multiplex PCR reads via CATT. The sample holds approximately 1,500 gamma-chain clones, around 61% seen once. This sequence originates from a human donor with celiac disease. The J gene is TRGJ1 or TRGJ2, the V gene TRGV3. Sequenced input: a duodenal biopsy. The CDR3 DNA reads TGTGCCACCTGGGACAGGCCCCGTTATTATAAGAAACTCTTT. Translating gives CATWDRPRYYKKLF.